This entry concerns a single T cell receptor (beta chain). This entry belongs to a study of shared clonotypes between healthy human individuals. HIV-negative, healthy adults without recent acute infections or vaccinations were the donors. Everyone who donated was a Caucasian adult who lived in Nashville, Tennessee. Bulk PBMC genomic DNA spanned ten immunoSEQ deep plates. Sequencing used immunoSEQ multiplex PCR; TCRdb keeps in-frame clones, though not all of them. The sample consists of under 600,000 clones, 70% to 80% of them appearing once. V was pared by 5 bases and J by 6 bases, with 5 bases between. The CDR3 runs to 10 residues. CDR1 GTSNPN and CDR2 SVGIG come from the germline V gene (reference sequence).

The TCR sequence derives from a woman aged 40-49 years in good health. Some clones in this sample may be carry-over from other donors' samples. Sequenced input: PBMCs. The V and J genes are TRBV30 and TRBJ2-1; D uncertain. The CDR3 region has the DNA TGTGCCTGGGGCCGCAATGAGCAGTTCTTC. Protein product: CAWGRNEQFF.